The following is a T cell receptor beta chain sequence with its context. Its target antigen remains unknown. Per-nucleotide qualities are absent, and no much larger clonotype sits a single base away. The instrument given in TCRdb is Illumina NovaSeq 6000. cDNA libraries for TCRalpha and TCRbeta were prepared by 5'RACE using constant-segment primers, with sample barcodes and unique molecular identifiers added. Trizol reagent was used to extract RNA from every sample. Amplification of the libraries took two PCR steps, and the second step added a second sample barcode plus Illumina TruSeq adapters. Libraries were sequenced on an Illumina NovaSeq with 2 x 150 bp paired-end reads. In the authors' own workflow: Reads were demultiplexed and collapsed into UMI-guided consensus sequences with migec v1.2.7. Using mixcr v2.1.11, UMI consensuses were aligned to TRA and TRB V and J templates and then assembled into clonotypes. A clonotype was counted as expanded or contracted only when both edgeR and NoisET called the clonotype significant, with the noise models trained on biological replicates. edgeR calls used a false discovery rate-adjusted p below 0.01 and a log2 fold-change threshold of 1. As an exploratory analysis of dynamics, PCA with hierarchical clustering was applied to max-normalized trajectories of the 1000 most abundant clonotypes. Separately sequenced CD4+ and CD8+ repertoires were used to assign a CD4 or CD8 phenotype to each responding clone. The public reads were reprocessed in TCRdb via fastp at Q25 and MiXCR, keeping in-frame beta chains. When rows share a CDR3 protein, they turn into one entry using the most common DNA and genes. Here the V and J calls rest on TCRdb's processing, not on the authors' analysis. The sample yields 200,000 to 250,000 distinct CDR3 sequences; about 15% were counted once. The ten largest make up about 3.5% of the sample.

The sample belongs to a study of T-cell memory formation after mild COVID-19 (dated by TCRdb to the early 2020s). Study-level background: TCR sequence clusters from the two donors were largely donor specific. Longitudinal TCRalpha and TCRbeta repertoire sequencing tracked T-cell clones expanding and contracting after mild COVID-19 in a couple of donors. The cohort comprised two young, previously healthy adult volunteers, one female and one male. General findings and caveats noted by the study authors: Only a couple of mild cases were covered by the study, and larger cohorts that include severe cases with pre-infection samples were considered necessary. The second-wave clones that peaked on day 37 were not confirmed to be SARS-CoV-2 specific. Some responding clones were found in pre-infection memory, which suggests that pre-existing cross-reactive memory T cells took part in the SARS-CoV-2 response. Clones that contracted from day 15 to 85 showed balanced CD4/CD8 phenotypes, whereas a second wave of clones that expanded from day 15 to 37 leaned towards CD4+. Contracting CD4+ clones were located mainly in the CM and EM memory subsets, whereas CD8+ clones were found to be enriched in EMRA.

PBMCs were isolated by Ficoll-Paque density gradient centrifugation. This sequence was found in a man younger than 35 who had mild COVID-19 (a few samples of this study predate the infection). The sample titles of this study are shuffled in the database, so cell type and time point are left out; the donor was told from shared clones. The material sequenced was PBMCs or a T cell subset sorted from them (not recorded which).

The DNA sequence is as follows: TGTGCCAGCAGGAGCCTCAGGGGCCATAGCACAGATACGCAGTATTTT. Its protein reads: CASRSLRGHSTDTQYF. The receptor chain draws on TRBV11-2 and TRBJ2-3; TRBD1 might be the D gene, on 6 matching bases. The junction carries 16 bases between V and J, which are trimmed by 6 bases and 0 bases respectively. Based on the germline V gene, the CDR1 and CDR2 sequences are SGHAT and FQNNGV. The CDR3 goes from the cysteine to the phenylalanine over 16 residues. Only CDR3 DNA remains: 48 bases, in frame from the first base.